This entry concerns a single TCR beta chain. Extraction of RNA preceded its reverse transcription into cDNA, which served as the sequencing template. Data came from immunoSEQ multiplex PCR; TCRdb stores just in-frame clones and leaves some out. The table lists roughly 92,000 clones, 70% to 85% of them singletons, with 15% to 20% in the top ten. The CDR3 sequence is 14 residues long. Trimming took off 1 base at V and 10 bases at J, with 16 bases between the two ends. Germline CDR1 SEHNR, CDR2 FQNEAQ (reference sequence). The data are from a study of CD8+ T cells in alopecia areata. Study-wide background: Severity among treated patients was scored by the percentage of scalp area affected.

The treatment was: oral pan-JAK inhibitor, 5-10 mg twice daily. This TCR came from a human donor with alopecia areata. The chain joins TRBV7-9 to TRBJ1-2; D remains ambiguous. The material sequenced was CD8+ T cells sorted from blood, taken at approximately week 42, from a patient treated with tofacitinib. The CDR3 region is CASSLEGSGTAYTF. The CDR3 coding sequence is TGTGCCAGCAGCTTAGAAGGCTCCGGTACGGCCTACACCTTC.